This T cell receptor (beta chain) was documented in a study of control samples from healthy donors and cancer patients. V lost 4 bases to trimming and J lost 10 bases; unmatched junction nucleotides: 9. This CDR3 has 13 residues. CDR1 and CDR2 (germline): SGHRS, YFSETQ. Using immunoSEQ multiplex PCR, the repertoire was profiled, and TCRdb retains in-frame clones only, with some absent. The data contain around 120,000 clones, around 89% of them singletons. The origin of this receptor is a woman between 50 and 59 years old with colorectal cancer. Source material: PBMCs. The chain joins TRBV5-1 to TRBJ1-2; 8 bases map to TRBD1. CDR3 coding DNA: TGCGCCAGCAGCCCCGGGACAGGAAGCCACTACACCTTC. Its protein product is CASSPGTGSHYTF.